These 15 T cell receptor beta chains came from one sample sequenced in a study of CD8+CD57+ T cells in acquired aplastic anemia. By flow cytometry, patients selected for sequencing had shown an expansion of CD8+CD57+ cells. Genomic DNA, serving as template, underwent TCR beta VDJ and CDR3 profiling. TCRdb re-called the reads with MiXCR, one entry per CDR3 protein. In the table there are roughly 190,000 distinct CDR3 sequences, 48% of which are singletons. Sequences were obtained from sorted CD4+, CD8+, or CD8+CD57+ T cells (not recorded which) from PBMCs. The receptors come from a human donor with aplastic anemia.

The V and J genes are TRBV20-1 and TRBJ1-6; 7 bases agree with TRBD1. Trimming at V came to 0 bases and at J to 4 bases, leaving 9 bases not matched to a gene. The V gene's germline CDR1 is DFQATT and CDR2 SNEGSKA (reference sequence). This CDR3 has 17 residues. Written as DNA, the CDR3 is TGCAGTGCTAGAGATCGGGTTCAACAGGGGTATAATTCACCCCTCCACTTT. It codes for CSARDRVQQGYNSPLHF.

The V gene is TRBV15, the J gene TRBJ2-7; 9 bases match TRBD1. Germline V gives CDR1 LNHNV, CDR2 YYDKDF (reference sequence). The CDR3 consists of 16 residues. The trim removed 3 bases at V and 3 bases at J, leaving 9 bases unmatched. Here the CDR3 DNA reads TGTGCCACCAGCAGTAACTCCGGGACAGGGATCTACGAGCAGTACTTC. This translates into CATSSNSGTGIYEQYF.

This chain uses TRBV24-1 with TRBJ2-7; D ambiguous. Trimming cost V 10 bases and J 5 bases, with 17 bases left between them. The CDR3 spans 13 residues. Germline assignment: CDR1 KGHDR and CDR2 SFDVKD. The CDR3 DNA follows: TGTGCCACTTCTGGTGCCGGGTCGGACGAGCAGTACTTC. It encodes CATSGAGSDEQYF.

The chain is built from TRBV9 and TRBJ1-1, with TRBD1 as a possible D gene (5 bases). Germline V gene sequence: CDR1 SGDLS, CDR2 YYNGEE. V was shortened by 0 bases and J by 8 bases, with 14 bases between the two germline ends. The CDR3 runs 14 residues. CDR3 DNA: TGTGCCAGCAGCGTAGAGGTTGGGGACGGGGAAGCTTTCTTT. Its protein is CASSVEVGDGEAFF.

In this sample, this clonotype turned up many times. CDR3 loop: CASSLDPGVGYEQYF. CDR3 nucleotides: TGTGCCAGCAGCTTAGATCCGGGGGTGGGGTACGAGCAGTACTTC. The V call is TRBV7-2, the J call TRBJ2-7, with D possibly TRBD2 on 6 matching bases. Deletions cut 1 base from V and 4 bases from J, with 14 bases between. This CDR3 is 15 amino acids long. CDR1 is SGHTA, CDR2 FQGNSA, per germline.

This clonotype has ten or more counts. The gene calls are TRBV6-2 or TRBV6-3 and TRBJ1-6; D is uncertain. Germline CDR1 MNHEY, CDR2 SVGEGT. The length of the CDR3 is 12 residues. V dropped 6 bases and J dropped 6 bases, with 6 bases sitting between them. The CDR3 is CASRTINSPLHF. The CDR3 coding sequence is TGTGCCAGCAGAACTATTAATTCACCCCTCCACTTT.

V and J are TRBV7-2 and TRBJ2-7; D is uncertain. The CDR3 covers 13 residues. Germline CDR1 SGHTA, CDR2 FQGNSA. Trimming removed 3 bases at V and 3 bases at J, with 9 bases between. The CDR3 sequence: CASSLASLYEQYF. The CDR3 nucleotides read TGTGCCAGCAGCTTGGCCTCCCTCTACGAGCAGTACTTC.

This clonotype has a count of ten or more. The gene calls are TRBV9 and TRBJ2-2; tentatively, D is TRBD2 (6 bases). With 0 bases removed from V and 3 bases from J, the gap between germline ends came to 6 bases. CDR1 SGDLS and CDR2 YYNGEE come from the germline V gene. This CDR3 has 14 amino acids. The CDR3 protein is CASSVAGDTGELFF. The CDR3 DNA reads TGTGCCAGCAGCGTAGCGGGAGACACCGGGGAGCTGTTTTTT.

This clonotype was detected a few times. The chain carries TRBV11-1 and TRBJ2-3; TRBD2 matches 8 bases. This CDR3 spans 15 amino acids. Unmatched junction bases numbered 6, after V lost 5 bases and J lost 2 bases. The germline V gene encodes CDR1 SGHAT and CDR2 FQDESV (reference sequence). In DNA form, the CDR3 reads TGTGCCAGCAGCCAGGCAGCGGGAGTCACAGATACGCAGTATTTT. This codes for CASSQAAGVTDTQYF.

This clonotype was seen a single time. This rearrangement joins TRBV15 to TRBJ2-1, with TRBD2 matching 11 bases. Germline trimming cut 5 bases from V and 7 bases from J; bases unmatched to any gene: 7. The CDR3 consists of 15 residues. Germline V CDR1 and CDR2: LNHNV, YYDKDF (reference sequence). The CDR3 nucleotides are TGTGCCACCAGCCGCCTAGCGGGAGGAAGGAATGAGCAGTTCTTC. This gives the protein CATSRLAGGRNEQFF.

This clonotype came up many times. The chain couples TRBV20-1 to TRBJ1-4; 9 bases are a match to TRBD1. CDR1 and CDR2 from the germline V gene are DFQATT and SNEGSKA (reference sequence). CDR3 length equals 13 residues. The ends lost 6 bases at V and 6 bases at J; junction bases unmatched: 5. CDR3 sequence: CSASDRGHEKLFF. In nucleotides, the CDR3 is TGCAGTGCCTCGGACAGGGGCCATGAAAAACTGTTTTTT.

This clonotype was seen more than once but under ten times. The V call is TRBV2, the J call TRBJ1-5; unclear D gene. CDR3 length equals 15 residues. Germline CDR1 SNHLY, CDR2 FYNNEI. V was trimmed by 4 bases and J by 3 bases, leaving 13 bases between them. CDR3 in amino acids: CASSAPSSNNQPQHF. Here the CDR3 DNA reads TGTGCCAGCAGTGCCCCCAGTTCAAACAATCAGCCCCAGCATTTT.

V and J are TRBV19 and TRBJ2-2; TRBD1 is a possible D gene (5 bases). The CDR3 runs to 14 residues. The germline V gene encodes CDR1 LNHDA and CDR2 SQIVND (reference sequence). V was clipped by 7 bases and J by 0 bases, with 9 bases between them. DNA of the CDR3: TGTGCCAGTACTCAGGGAACGAACACCGGGGAGCTGTTTTTT. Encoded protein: CASTQGTNTGELFF.

CDR3 sequence: CSARDLSSGRFDEQYF. CDR3 nucleotides: TGCAGTGCTAGAGATCTATCTAGCGGGAGATTTGACGAGCAGTACTTC. This chain links TRBV20-1 with TRBJ2-7; 10 nucleotides match TRBD2. The CDR3 extends over 16 amino acids. Trimming at V came to 0 bases and at J to 5 bases, leaving 10 bases not matched to a gene. Germline assignment: CDR1 DFQATT and CDR2 SNEGSKA (reference sequence).

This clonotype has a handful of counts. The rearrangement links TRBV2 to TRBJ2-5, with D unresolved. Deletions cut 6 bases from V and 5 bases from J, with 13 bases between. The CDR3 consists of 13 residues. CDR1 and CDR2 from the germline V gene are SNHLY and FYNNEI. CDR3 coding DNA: TGTGCCAGCAGCCAGATCGTAACCGAGACCCAGTACTTC. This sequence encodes CASSQIVTETQYF.